A selection of T cell receptor beta chains follows, all from one sample in a study of response to subunit inactivated influenza vaccine. TCRdb re-analysed the RT-PCR reads in MiXCR, keeping a single row per CDR3 protein. The sample lists just under 550,000 distinct CDR3 sequences, less than 25% seen once, with around 2.8% in the top ten. These data were likewise used in another study, on T cells expressing NK-cell markers.

The sequencing here drew on CD4+ T cells sorted from PBMCs, taken about 13 days after vaccination. The receptors were gathered from a man aged 50-60 years who received an inactivated influenza vaccine. The CDR3 runs from the conserved cysteine through the conserved F or W. A D gene is named only where the DNA matches it firmly. Expanded clones get a size class; other rows say once, few or many, or leave the size out.

v_call	d_call	j_call	clone_size	cdr3_nt	cdr3_aa
TRBV6-5	TRBD2	TRBJ2-3	NA	TGTGCCAGCAGTTACGCCATAACTAGCGGGAGGGCAGATACGCAGTATTTT	CASSYAITSGRADTQYF
TRBV10-3	NA	TRBJ1-1	few	TGTGCCATCAGTGCCACAACAGGGACTGAAGCTTTCTTT	CAISATTGTEAFF
TRBV7-2	TRBD2	TRBJ2-2	NA	TGTGCCAGCAGCCCGGCAGCGGGAAACACCGGGGAGCTGTTTTTT	CASSPAAGNTGELFF
TRBV5-1	NA	TRBJ2-7	NA	TGCGCCAGCAGCTTAAGGACCAGCATCGAGCAGTACTTC	CASSLRTSIEQYF
TRBV4-1	NA	TRBJ2-2	NA	TGCGCCAGCAGCCAAGGTCCACGGACCGGGGAGCTGTTTTTT	CASSQGPRTGELFF
TRBV5-1	NA	TRBJ2-1	NA	TGCGCCAGCAGCGGGACCGGGACTCTCTACAATGAGCAGTTCTTC	CASSGTGTLYNEQFF
TRBV7-8	NA	TRBJ1-2	NA	TGTGCCAGCAGCCCGCACCGAATCAGAAGGAGGTTTAACTATGGCTACACCTTC	CASSPHRIRRRFNYGYTF
TRBV20-1	NA	TRBJ2-3	NA	TGCAGTGCTAGTATAACGAGGCAAGACACAGATACGCAGTATTTT	CSASITRQDTDTQYF
TRBV7-2	NA	TRBJ2-2	NA	TGTGCCAGCAGCGAATGGGGACCGGCCGGGGAGCTGTTTTTT	CASSEWGPAGELFF
TRBV7-9	NA	TRBJ2-1	NA	TGTGCCAGCAGCCCTCTTGGACTCAACAATGAGCAGATCTTC	CASSPLGLNNEQIF
TRBV5-6	TRBD1	TRBJ2-5	NA	TGTGCCAGCAGCTTGCGGACAGGGGCTGGGGAGACCCAGTACTTC	CASSLRTGAGETQYF
TRBV6-2/TRBV6-3	TRBD1	TRBJ2-2	few	TGTGCCAGCAGTAAAACGACAGGGGTTGGCGGGGAGCTGTTTTTT	CASSKTTGVGGELFF
TRBV27	NA	TRBJ2-7	few	TGTGCCAGCAGTTTATTCGGGGGCTCCCCCAACGAGCAGTACTTC	CASSLFGGSPNEQYF